A single T cell receptor (beta chain) is shown here with its context. The antigen it binds to is not known. Base qualities are missing; no much larger clone stands one base away. The method was the immunoSEQ multiplex PCR assay. Held by TCRdb, this immuneACCESS table contains in-frame sequences only and omits some clones. Under half of the omission traces to an unresolved V gene where checked; the cause of the rest is unknown. In all, the sample holds around 29,000 clones, and less than 85% of those were seen once. Under 6.5% of the sample is held by the ten biggest clonotypes. CDR1 is given as SGHVS and CDR2 as FNYEAQ, both from the germline V gene. V and J are trimmed by 1 base and 2 bases, and the gene matches miss 2 bases of the junction. The CDR3 runs 15 residues from the cysteine to the phenylalanine. Only the CDR3 region is kept as DNA, spanning 45 bases read in frame from base 1. These data belong to a study of Siglec-9 on CD8 T cells in melanoma (dated by TCRdb to the late 2010s). As for the study more broadly: Siglec-9 expression on CD8+ T cells and the role of Siglec-9 in regulating T cells in the melanoma tumor microenvironment were investigated in the study. Points the paper makes about the study in general: According to the reported findings, Siglec-9 marked and regulated a subset of effector memory CD8+ T cells that seemed to build up inside melanoma tumors.

The clonotype was recovered from a human donor in good health. The specimen was Siglec-9- CD8+ T cells sorted from blood. The cell subset or site label corresponds to: CD8 T cells lacking Siglec-9. The V gene is TRBV7-6 and the J gene is TRBJ2-1, with TRBD2 identical over 7 junction bases. The CDR3 corresponds to CASSLVGGTYNEQFF. The bases are TGTGCCAGCAGCTTAGTCGGGGGGACCTACAATGAGCAGTTCTTC.